This T cell receptor (beta chain) was captured by sequencing in a study of circulating and synovial CD4+ cells in juvenile arthritis. Here immunoSEQ multiplex PCR was the method, and the copy in TCRdb shows in-frame clones only, minus some. The sample has around 35,000 clones; roughly 96% are singletons. Notes on the study in general: Diversity here was lower than in bulk blood CD4 cells. Bulk blood CD4 samples held at least an order of magnitude more or fewer genomes than CPL. The pathogenic-like versus bulk T cell difference escaped Vbeta family analysis.

The CDR3 runs 12 residues. V gave up 5 bases and J gave up 3 bases, with 7 bases separating them. CDR1 SGHDT and CDR2 YYEEEE come from the germline V gene. Regarding this clone: Its antigen is currently unknown.

Source material: CD4+ T cells from blood. J is TRBJ2-3 and V is TRBV5-6; D not resolved. The source of this sequence is a human donor with juvenile idiopathic arthritis. The DNA of the CDR3 is TGTGCCAGCAGACTCACGACAGATACGCAGTATTTT. This sequence encodes CASRLTTDTQYF.